A single T cell receptor (beta chain) is shown here with its context. The target antigen is unknown. Germline V lookup: CDR1 MNHEY, CDR2 SMNVEV (reference sequence). The CDR3 runs to 14 residues. V lost 3 bases, J lost 7 bases, and 10 bases lay in between. This specimen comes from a study of cytomegalovirus exposure and HLA in healthy donors. Overall study results and limits: Earlier analysis yielded a pattern in which most TCR beta V segments were productive about 90% or about 30% of the time.

The PCR was carried out with 60 Vbeta primers and 13 Jbeta primers. Profiling relied on immunoSEQ multiplex PCR, and the TCRdb table lists in-frame clones only, not all of them. The sample holds around 200,000 clones; roughly 80% are singletons and the top ten take 0.22%. The material sequenced was PBMCs. The clonotype was recovered from a girl aged 2-15 years in good health and CMV-seronegative. The rearrangement links TRBV27 to TRBJ1-6; D call uncertain. The CDR3 nucleotides read TGTGCCAGCAGTTTCGGGTCAGACAATTCACCCCTCCACTTT. Translation: CASSFGSDNSPLHF.